Listed below are T cell receptor beta chains from one sample, sequenced in a study of blood T cell repertoires in COVID-19. TCRdb keeps only in-frame clones here, not all; method: immunoSEQ multiplex PCR. The table includes approximately 260,000 clones, approximately 85% detected once. The sequencing sample was made of peripheral blood. These receptors were obtained from a woman aged 70 to 79 with acute or convalescent COVID-19. CDR3s include the opening cysteine and the closing phenylalanine or tryptophan. D genes are given only for firm matches. Only part of the rows carry a size: once, few, many, or a class if the clone is expanded.

clone size | D gene | J gene | V gene | CDR3 DNA | CDR3 protein
NA | TRBD1 | TRBJ1-2 | TRBV6-5 | TGTGCCAGCAGTTATACGGACAGGGCTAAGGGCTACACCTTC | CASSYTDRAKGYTF
NA | TRBD1 | TRBJ1-2 | TRBV28 | TGTGCCAGCAGTTTAACAGGGGATCGTGGCTACACCTTC | CASSLTGDRGYTF
few | NA | TRBJ1-2 | TRBV5-4 | TGTGCCAGCAGACAAGCAGGGCCATATGGCTACACCTTC | CASRQAGPYGYTF
NA | NA | TRBJ1-4 | TRBV6-5 | TGTGCCAGCAGTTACGGGCAGGGGAATGAAAAACTGTTTTTT | CASSYGQGNEKLFF
once | TRBD1 | TRBJ2-3 | TRBV5-6 | TGTGCCAGCAGCAACCAGGGGGCAGATACGCAGTATTTT | CASSNQGADTQYF
few | TRBD2 | TRBJ2-2 | TRBV5-1 | TGCGCCAGCAGCTTTCCGGGGGGACTGAACACCGGGGAGCTGTTTTTT | CASSFPGGLNTGELFF
NA | NA | TRBJ2-3 | TRBV5-1 | TGCGCCAGCAATAAAGCGGCACCTAGCACAGATACGCAGTATTTT | CASNKAAPSTDTQYF
once | NA | TRBJ2-4 | TRBV2 | TGTGCCAGCCAACCGGGGTCCTTAGCCAAAAACATTCAGTACTTC | CASQPGSLAKNIQYF
NA | NA | TRBJ2-1 | TRBV5-5 | TGTGCCAGCAGCTTCGCCCCCCTGCAGGGGTCCTACAATGAGCAGTTCTTC | CASSFAPLQGSYNEQFF
NA | TRBD1 | TRBJ2-5 | TRBV6-6 | TGTGCCAGCAGTTGGAGGACAGGGGGCGGGGAGACCCAGTACTTC | CASSWRTGGGETQYF
NA | NA | TRBJ2-6 | TRBV7-9 | TGTGCCAGCACCCCAGGGGGGTCTGGGGCCAACGTCCTGACTTTC | CASTPGGSGANVLTF
NA | TRBD2 | TRBJ2-1 | TRBV9 | TGTGCCAGCAGCGCCTCCGCTCTAGCGGGCTCCTACAATGAGCAGTTCTTC | CASSASALAGSYNEQFF
once | TRBD1 | TRBJ1-2 | TRBV7-2 | TGTGCCAGCAGCTGGACAGGGGGCTACTATGGCTACACCTTC | CASSWTGGYYGYTF
NA | NA | TRBJ1-2 | TRBV15 | TGTGCCACCACCAGAACGGGGGGGTATGGCTACACCTTC | CATTRTGGYGYTF
once | TRBD1 | TRBJ1-2 | TRBV28 | TGTGCCAGCAAGACACCGACAGGGGGAAAGGGGGGCTACACCTTC | CASKTPTGGKGGYTF